This is a list of T cell receptor beta chains from one sample in a study of T cell responses to AZD1222 COVID-19 vaccine. TCRdb's copy holds only in-frame clones and misses some; the assay was immunoSEQ multiplex PCR. The sample consists of 75,000 to 100,000 clones, 86% of them appearing once. The sequenced sample was peripheral blood, obtained on day 0 of AZD1222 vaccination. All receptors derive from an adult in good health. Each CDR3 is given with its conserved first and last residue. The D gene is left open where the match is weak. Size values are once, few and many counts, or a class for expanded clones, and some rows have none.

>TRBV11-3|NA|NA|TRBJ1-6
CASSAGTADVNSPLHF
TGTGCCAGCAGCGCCGGGACCGCCGATGTTAATTCACCCCTCCACTTT
>TRBV29-1|NA|NA|TRBJ2-7
CSVMDQTSEQYF
TGCAGCGTGATGGACCAGACGTCTGAGCAGTACTTC
>TRBV12-5|once|TRBD2|TRBJ2-3
CASGLVTASGGAGDTQYF
TGTGCTAGTGGTTTGGTAACCGCCAGCGGGGGGGCCGGAGATACGCAGTATTTT
>TRBV11-2|NA|NA|TRBJ2-7
CASSLGNRVYEQYF
TGTGCCAGCAGCTTAGGCAACAGGGTCTACGAGCAGTACTTC
>TRBV2|NA|TRBD2|TRBJ2-5
CASSNPWTSGETQYF
TGTGCCAGCAGCAACCCATGGACTAGCGGGGAGACCCAGTACTTC
>TRBV29-1|many|NA|TRBJ2-2
CSVARGTGELFF
TGCAGCGTTGCCAGGGGCACCGGGGAGCTGTTTTTT
>TRBV6-5|NA|NA|TRBJ1-1
CASRRGGNTEAFF
TGTGCCAGCAGAAGGGGAGGGAATACAGAAGCTTTCTTT
>TRBV3-1/TRBV3-2|NA|TRBD1|TRBJ1-6
CASSQTWDSSSPLHF
TGTGCCAGCAGCCAAACATGGGACAGCAGTTCACCCCTCCACTTT
>TRBV19|NA|TRBD1|TRBJ1-1
CASRKTGASNTEAFF
TGTGCCAGTAGGAAGACAGGGGCCTCGAACACTGAAGCTTTCTTT
>TRBV7-6|NA|NA|TRBJ2-7
CASSLGVSGEQYF
TGTGCCAGCAGCTTGGGGGTATCGGGCGAGCAGTACTTC
>TRBV4-1|NA|TRBD2|TRBJ2-1
CASSQDSGGLVEQFF
TGCGCCAGCAGCCAAGATAGCGGGGGGTTGGTTGAGCAGTTCTTC
>TRBV19|NA|TRBD2|TRBJ2-1
CASSPGTSGGWSEQFF
TGTGCCAGTAGTCCCGGGACTAGCGGGGGGTGGAGTGAGCAGTTCTTC
>TRBV5-1|few|NA|TRBJ2-1
CASSRDNSYNEQFF
TGCGCCAGCAGCCGGGACAATTCCTACAATGAGCAGTTCTTC
>TRBV4-1|NA|TRBD1|TRBJ2-5
CASSSRQGDRGETQYF
TGCGCCAGCAGCTCGAGGCAGGGGGACAGGGGAGAGACCCAGTACTTC
>TRBV9|NA|TRBD2|TRBJ2-7
CASSPRTSGRQDEQYF
TGTGCCAGCAGCCCCCGGACTAGCGGGAGACAGGACGAGCAGTACTTC
>TRBV4-3|NA|NA|TRBJ1-5
CASSQTVGGQPQHF
TGCGCCAGCAGCCAAACCGTAGGGGGTCAGCCCCAGCATTTT
>TRBV2|NA|NA|TRBJ1-1
CASSEVGGAGAEAFF
TGTGCCAGCAGTGAAGTGGGGGGGGCAGGCGCTGAAGCTTTCTTT
>TRBV19|few|NA|TRBJ2-7
CASSDYRFSYEQYF
TGTGCCAGTAGTGATTACAGATTCTCTTACGAGCAGTACTTC
>TRBV6-2/TRBV6-3|once|TRBD2|TRBJ2-7
CASSYARTSGRNEQYF
TGTGCCAGCAGTTACGCAAGGACTAGCGGGAGAAACGAGCAGTACTTC
>TRBV3-1/TRBV3-2|NA|NA|TRBJ2-3
CASSPSVEAPDTQYF
TGTGCCAGCAGCCCCTCCGTAGAGGCCCCAGATACGCAGTATTTT
>TRBV5-4|NA|NA|TRBJ2-7
CASSLDGREQYF
TGTGCCAGCAGCTTGGATGGTCGCGAGCAGTACTTC
>TRBV5-4|NA|NA|TRBJ1-3
CASSRAGRGNTIYF
TGTGCCAGCAGCCGGGCGGGGCGGGGAAACACCATATATTTT